This TCR beta chain is from a study of blood T cell repertoires in COVID-19. Profiling relied on immunoSEQ multiplex PCR, and the TCRdb table lists in-frame clones only, not all of them. This repertoire shows more than 95,000 clones, over 75% found once; its top ten account for roughly 2.7%. V dropped 1 base and J dropped 0 bases, with 13 bases sitting between them. Germline V lookup: CDR1 SGHTA, CDR2 FQGTGA. The CDR3 has 17 residues. The receptor's source is a man aged 45-65 years with acute or convalescent COVID-19. The sequencing sample was made of peripheral blood. The chain has TRBV7-3 and TRBJ2-1, with a weak D call TRBD1 (6 bases). The CDR3 DNA reads TGTGCCAGCAGCTTAATGGGGACACTAAGCTCCTACAATGAGCAGTTCTTC. Its translation is CASSLMGTLSSYNEQFF.